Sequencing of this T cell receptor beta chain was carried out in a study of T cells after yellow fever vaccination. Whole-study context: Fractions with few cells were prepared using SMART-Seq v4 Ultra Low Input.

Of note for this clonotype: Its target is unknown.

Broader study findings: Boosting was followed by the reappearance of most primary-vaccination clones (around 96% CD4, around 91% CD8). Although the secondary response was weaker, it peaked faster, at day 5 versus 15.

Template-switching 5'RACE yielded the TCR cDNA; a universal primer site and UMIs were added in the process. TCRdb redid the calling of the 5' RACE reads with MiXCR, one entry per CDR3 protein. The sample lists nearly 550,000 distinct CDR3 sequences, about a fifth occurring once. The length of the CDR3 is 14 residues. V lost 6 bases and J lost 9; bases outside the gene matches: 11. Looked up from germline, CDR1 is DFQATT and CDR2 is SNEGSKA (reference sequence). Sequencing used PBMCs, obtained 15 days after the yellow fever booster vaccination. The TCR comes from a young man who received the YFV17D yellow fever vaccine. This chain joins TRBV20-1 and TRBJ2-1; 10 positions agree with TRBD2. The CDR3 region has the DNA TGCAGTGCCAGACCTAGCGGGAGTCAGGGTGAGCAGTTCTTC. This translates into CSARPSGSQGEQFF.